This T cell receptor beta chain was captured by sequencing in a study of neoadjuvant anti-PD-1 for oral cavity cancer. V gave up 7 bases and J gave up 3 bases, with 17 bases separating them. There are 15 residues in the CDR3. Germline V gene sequence: CDR1 SGHKS, CDR2 YYEKEE (reference sequence). Assay used: immunoSEQ multiplex PCR; TCRdb lists only in-frame clones, some missing. In the table there are some 7,700 clones, roughly 70% of which are singletons. The time point: after neoadjuvant nivolumab, at surgical resection. This clonotype was sampled from a person aged 35-79 years with oral cavity squamous cell carcinoma. The chain carries TRBV5-5 and TRBJ1-5; tentatively, D is TRBD1 (6 bases). Source: PBMCs, taken after nivolumab (anti-PD-1) treatment. CDR3 protein: CASAEDWDNNQPQHF. The CDR3 nucleotides read TGTGCCAGCGCCGAGGATTGGGACAACAATCAGCCCCAGCATTTT.